The rows below give T cell receptor beta chains drawn from one sample of a study of blood T cell repertoires in COVID-19. The table came from immunoSEQ multiplex PCR; TCRdb's copy has only in-frame clones and leaves some out. The sample records around 300,000 clones, nearly 90% being singletons. Specimen: PBMCs or T cells enriched from blood (not recorded which). Every receptor here comes from a woman between 18 and 30 years old with acute COVID-19. Each CDR3 is given with its conserved first and last residue. Each record gives: clone size, D gene, V gene, J gene, CDR3 DNA, CDR3 protein. The D gene is left open where the match is weak. Expanded clones are given a class, and other clones once, few, many or no size at all.

>.|TRBD2|TRBV6-2/TRBV6-3|TRBJ2-3
TGTGCCAGCAGTACCGGACTAGCCACAGATACGCAGTATTTT
CASSTGLATDTQYF
>.|.|TRBV15|TRBJ1-5
TGTGCCACCAGACAGGAGATGGTGAGCAATCAGCCCCAGCATTTT
CATRQEMVSNQPQHF
>.|TRBD2|TRBV5-1|TRBJ2-7
TGCGCCAGCAGCTTCAGTAGCGGGAAAGCCTACGAGCAGTACTTC
CASSFSSGKAYEQYF
>.|.|TRBV27|TRBJ1-1
TGTGCCAGCAGTTTATCAAGGAGCACTGAAGCTTTCTTT
CASSLSRSTEAFF
>.|TRBD1|TRBV9|TRBJ1-3
TGTGCCAGCAGCAAAGAGACAGGGGGCCTTGGAAACACCATATATTTT
CASSKETGGLGNTIYF
>.|TRBD1|TRBV4-1|TRBJ1-5
TGCGCCAGCAGTCGACAGGGCGGTAGCAATCAGCCCCAGCATTTT
CASSRQGGSNQPQHF
>.|TRBD2|TRBV4-1|TRBJ2-1
TGCGCCAGCAGCCAAGTAAGGGACTATCAGTTCTTC
CASSQVRDYQFF
>.|TRBD1|TRBV6-2/TRBV6-3|TRBJ1-5
TGTGCCAGCAGTACCGGGACAGGGTTACAGCCCCAGCATTTT
CASSTGTGLQPQHF
>.|.|TRBV30|TRBJ2-3
TGTGCCTGGAGTGGACACTTGGTAAGGCTCAAAGATACGCAGTATTTT
CAWSGHLVRLKDTQYF
>.|.|TRBV28|TRBJ2-7
TGTGCCAGCAGCTCCCAGGACGGGAGAGCCTACGAGCAGTACTTC
CASSSQDGRAYEQYF
>.|TRBD1|TRBV2|TRBJ2-5
TGTGCCAGCAGGGACAGGCCAACGGGAGAGACCCAGTACTTC
CASRDRPTGETQYF
>.|.|TRBV9|TRBJ2-3
TGTGCCAGCAGCCTTAACTCGGATACGCAGTATTTT
CASSLNSDTQYF
>.|TRBD1|TRBV7-9|TRBJ1-5
TGTGCCAGCAGCCGTGGGACAGGGAATCAGCCCCAGCATTTT
CASSRGTGNQPQHF
>.|TRBD2|TRBV3-1/TRBV3-2|TRBJ2-1
TGTGCCAGCAGCCAAGGCGGACTAGCGGGAGCCAATGAGCAGTTCTTC
CASSQGGLAGANEQFF
>.|.|TRBV7-2|TRBJ2-1
TGTGCCAGCAGCTGGACCGGGACTCCATACAATGAGCAGTTCTTC
CASSWTGTPYNEQFF
>.|.|TRBV10-3|TRBJ1-4
TGTGCCATCAGTGATTACCAGGGGGAAAAACTGTTTTTT
CAISDYQGEKLFF
>.|.|TRBV28|TRBJ1-4
TGTGCCAGCAGTTTACAGGGGATCACGACTAATGAAAAACTGTTTTTT
CASSLQGITTNEKLFF
>.|TRBD2|TRBV19|TRBJ2-1
TGTGCCAGTTCTCTAGCGGGACTGTACAATGAGCAGTTCTTC
CASSLAGLYNEQFF
>.|TRBD1|TRBV7-9|TRBJ2-7
TGTGCCAGCAACACAGGGACAGCCGGTACCTACGAGCAGTACTTC
CASNTGTAGTYEQYF
>.|.|TRBV20-1|TRBJ2-1
TGCAGTGCTAGTAATCGGGCAGGGTACAATGAGCAGTTCTTC
CSASNRAGYNEQFF
>.|.|TRBV3-1/TRBV3-2|TRBJ2-3
TGTGCCAGCAGCAAATCCCCTCCAGATACGCAGTATTTT
CASSKSPPDTQYF
>once|.|TRBV15|TRBJ2-2
TGTGCCACCAGCAGAGTTGTTACGGGGGCCGGGGAGCTGTTTTTT
CATSRVVTGAGELFF
>.|TRBD2|TRBV28|TRBJ2-7
TGTGCCAGCAGTTTAGCGGGAGGAGGCAACGAGCAGTACTTC
CASSLAGGGNEQYF
>.|TRBD1|TRBV18|TRBJ1-5
TGTGCCAGCTCACCGTTCGGGACAGGGATAGGTCAGCCCCAGCATTTT
CASSPFGTGIGQPQHF
>.|.|TRBV2|TRBJ1-3
TGTGCCAGCAGTGTTTTACCTAGCTCTGGAAACACCATATATTTT
CASSVLPSSGNTIYF
>once|TRBD1|TRBV5-1|TRBJ1-2
TGCGCCAGCAGATCTGACAGGGGGCTTGGCTACACCTTC
CASRSDRGLGYTF
>.|.|TRBV18|TRBJ2-7
TGTGCCAGCTCACCACAGGGGCCCTACGAGCAGTACTTC
CASSPQGPYEQYF
>.|.|TRBV5-6|TRBJ1-1
TGTGCCAGCAGCTTTATACAGAACACTGAAGCTTTCTTT
CASSFIQNTEAFF
>.|TRBD2|TRBV5-1|TRBJ2-1
TGCGCCAGCAGCTTGCGGGAGGTTTGGAATGAGCAGTTCTTC
CASSLREVWNEQFF
>.|TRBD1|TRBV15|TRBJ2-3
TGTGCCACCAGCACGGGACAGGGGGCGAGAGATACGCAGTATTTT
CATSTGQGARDTQYF
>.|.|TRBV11-2|TRBJ2-3
TGTGCCAGCAGCCTCCGTGAGAGGACAGATACGCAGTATTTT
CASSLRERTDTQYF
>.|TRBD2|TRBV29-1|TRBJ2-7
TGCAGCGTCCGCGGTGCTAGCGGGAGCTCCTACGAGCAGTACTTC
CSVRGASGSSYEQYF
>.|.|TRBV2|TRBJ1-5
TGTGCCACCGGAGGGTTGAGTCAGCCCCAGCATTTT
CATGGLSQPQHF
>.|TRBD1|TRBV5-1|TRBJ2-7
TGCGCCAGCGCGGCAACCTCGCACAGGGGGTCCTACGAGCAGTACTTC
CASAATSHRGSYEQYF
>.|TRBD1|TRBV28|TRBJ1-1
TGTGCCAGCAGCTACCAACAGGGGATTGAAGCTTTCTTT
CASSYQQGIEAFF
>.|TRBD1|TRBV7-9|TRBJ2-3
TGTGCCAGCAGCGCTGGACAGGGGGCAGATACGCAGTATTTT
CASSAGQGADTQYF
>few|.|TRBV6-2/TRBV6-3|TRBJ2-3
TGTGCCAGCAGCCTAAGACTTGATACGCAGTATTTT
CASSLRLDTQYF
>.|.|TRBV5-6|TRBJ2-1
TGTGCCAGCAGCTTGGCGGGGGATAGTCGGCAGTTCTTC
CASSLAGDSRQFF
>.|TRBD1|TRBV5-6|TRBJ2-5
TGTGCCAGCAGCTTGGCCGGGGACAGCTTCCAAGAGACCCAGTACTTC
CASSLAGDSFQETQYF
>.|TRBD1|TRBV5-1|TRBJ2-7
TGCGCCAGCAGCTCCCGACAGGGCTCCTACGAGCAGTACTTC
CASSSRQGSYEQYF
>.|.|TRBV27|TRBJ2-7
TGTGCCAGCACCGACGGGATTACCTACGAGCAGTACTTC
CASTDGITYEQYF